This T cell receptor (beta chain) was sequenced in a study of a mutant IDH1 vaccine in newly diagnosed glioma. Background on the study: The study gave patients eight vaccinations in weeks 1, 3, 5, 7, 11, 15, 19, 23. With temozolomide cycles, or 4-6 weeks after radiotherapy alone, vaccination was started. Standard pretreatment was either radiotherapy, temozolomide, or, for most, radiochemotherapy with temozolomide.

The data were produced by immunoSEQ multiplex PCR, yet TCRdb's version contains in-frame clones alone and is incomplete. The sample contains approximately 81,000 clones, 85% of which appear only once. The time point: week 23, last vaccination. Alongside topical imiquimod, each dose of vaccine comprised 300 ug of mutant IDH1 20-mer peptide. For this clone: The target antigen is unknown.

The source was PBMCs, collected from a glioma patient whose treatment included an IDH1 peptide vaccine. This receptor was obtained from a man between 25 and 39 years old with glioma. Some clones in this sample may be carry-over from other donors' samples.

For the CDR3, the DNA is TGTGCCAGCAGTATCCACAGGGGAGGCAATCAGCCCCAGCATTTT. Translating it yields CASSIHRGGNQPQHF. The genes are TRBV28 and TRBJ1-5, with 7 positions matching TRBD1. This CDR3 is built from 15 residues. The V and J ends lost 5 bases and 2 bases, in that order; junction bases with no gene match: 6. Germline V gene sequence: CDR1 MDHEN, CDR2 SYDVKM.